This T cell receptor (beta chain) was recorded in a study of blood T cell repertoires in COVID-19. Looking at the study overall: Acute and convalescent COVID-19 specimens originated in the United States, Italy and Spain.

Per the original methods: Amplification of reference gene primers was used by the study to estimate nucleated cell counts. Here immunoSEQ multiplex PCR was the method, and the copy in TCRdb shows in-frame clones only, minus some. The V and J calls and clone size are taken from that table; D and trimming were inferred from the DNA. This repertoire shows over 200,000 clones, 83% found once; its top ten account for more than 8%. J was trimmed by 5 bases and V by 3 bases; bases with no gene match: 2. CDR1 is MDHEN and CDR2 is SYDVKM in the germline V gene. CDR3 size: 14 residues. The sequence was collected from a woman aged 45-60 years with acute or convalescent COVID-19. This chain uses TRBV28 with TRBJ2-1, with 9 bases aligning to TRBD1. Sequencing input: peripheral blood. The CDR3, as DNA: TGTGCCAGCAGTTTGCGGACAGGGGACAATGAGCAGTTCTTC. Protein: CASSLRTGDNEQFF.